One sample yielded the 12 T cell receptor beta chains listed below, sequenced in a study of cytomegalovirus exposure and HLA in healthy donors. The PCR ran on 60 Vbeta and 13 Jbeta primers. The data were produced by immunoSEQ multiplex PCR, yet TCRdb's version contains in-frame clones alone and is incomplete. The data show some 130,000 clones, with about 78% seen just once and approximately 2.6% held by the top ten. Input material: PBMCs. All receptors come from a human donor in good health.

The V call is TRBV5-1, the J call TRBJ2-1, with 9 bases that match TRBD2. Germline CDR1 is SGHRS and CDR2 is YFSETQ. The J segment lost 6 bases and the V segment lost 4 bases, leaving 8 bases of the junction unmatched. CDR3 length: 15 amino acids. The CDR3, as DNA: TGCGCCAGCAGCCAAGTCGGGACTAGCATCAATGAGCAGTTCTTC. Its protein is CASSQVGTSINEQFF.

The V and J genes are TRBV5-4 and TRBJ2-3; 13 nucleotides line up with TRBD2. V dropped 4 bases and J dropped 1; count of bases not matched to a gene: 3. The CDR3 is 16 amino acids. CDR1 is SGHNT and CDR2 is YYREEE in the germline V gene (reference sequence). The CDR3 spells CASSPGTSGGTDTQYF. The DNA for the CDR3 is TGTGCCAGCAGCCCCGGGACTAGCGGGGGCACAGATACGCAGTATTTT.

The CDR3 is CASSPINRGGEKLFF. For the CDR3, the DNA is TGTGCCAGCAGTCCGATCAACAGGGGGGGGGAGAAACTGTTTTTT. V is TRBV28 and J is TRBJ1-4; TRBD1 aligns across 8 bases. The CDR3 is made up of 15 amino acids. The J segment lost 11 bases and the V segment lost 5 bases, leaving 13 bases of the junction unmatched. From germline, CDR1 is MDHEN and CDR2 SYDVKM.

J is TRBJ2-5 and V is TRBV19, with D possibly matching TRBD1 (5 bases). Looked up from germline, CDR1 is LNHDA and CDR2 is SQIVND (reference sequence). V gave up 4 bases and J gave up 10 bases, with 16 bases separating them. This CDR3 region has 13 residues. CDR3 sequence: CASSTRRGKDQYF. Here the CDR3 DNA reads TGTGCCAGTAGTACCCGTAGGGGTAAGGACCAGTACTTC.

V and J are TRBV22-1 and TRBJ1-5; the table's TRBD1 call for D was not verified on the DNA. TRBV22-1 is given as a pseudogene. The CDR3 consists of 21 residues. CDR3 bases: TGTCCTGGGAGCGCCCCAAGGTGGAGAAACAGGGGAGATTATAGCAATCAGCCCCAGCATTTT. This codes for CPGSAPRWRNRGDYSNQPQHF.

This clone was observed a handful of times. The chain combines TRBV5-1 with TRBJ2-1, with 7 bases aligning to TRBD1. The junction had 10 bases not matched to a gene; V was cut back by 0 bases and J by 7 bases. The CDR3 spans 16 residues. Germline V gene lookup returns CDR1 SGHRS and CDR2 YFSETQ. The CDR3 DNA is TGCGCCAGCAGCTTGGGAGTCGTTGGGACAGCGAATGAGCAGTTCTTC. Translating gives CASSLGVVGTANEQFF.

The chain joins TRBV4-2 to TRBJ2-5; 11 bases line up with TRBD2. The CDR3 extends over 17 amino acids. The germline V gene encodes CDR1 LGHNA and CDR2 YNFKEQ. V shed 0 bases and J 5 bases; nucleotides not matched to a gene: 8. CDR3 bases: TGTGCCAGCAGCCAAGAACGTAGCGGGGGGGCCTGGGAGACCCAGTACTTC. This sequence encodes CASSQERSGGAWETQYF.

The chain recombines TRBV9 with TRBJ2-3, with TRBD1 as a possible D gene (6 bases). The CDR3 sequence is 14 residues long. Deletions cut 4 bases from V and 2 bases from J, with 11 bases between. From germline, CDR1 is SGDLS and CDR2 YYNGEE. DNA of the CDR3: TGTGCCAGCAGCACGGGACATAACACAGATACGCAGTATTTT. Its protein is CASSTGHNTDTQYF. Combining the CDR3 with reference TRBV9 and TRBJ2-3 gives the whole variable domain DSGVTQTPKHLITATGQRVTLRCSPRSGDLSVYWYQQSLDQGLQFLIQYYNGEERAKGNILERFSAQQFPDLHSELNLSSLELGDSALYFCASSTGHNTDTQYFGPGTRLTVL.

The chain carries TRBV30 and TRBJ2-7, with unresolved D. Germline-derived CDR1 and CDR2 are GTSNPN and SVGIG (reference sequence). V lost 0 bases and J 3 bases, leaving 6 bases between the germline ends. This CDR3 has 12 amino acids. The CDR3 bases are TGTGCCTGGAGTGTCTCAGTCTACGAGCAGTACTTC. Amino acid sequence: CAWSVSVYEQYF.

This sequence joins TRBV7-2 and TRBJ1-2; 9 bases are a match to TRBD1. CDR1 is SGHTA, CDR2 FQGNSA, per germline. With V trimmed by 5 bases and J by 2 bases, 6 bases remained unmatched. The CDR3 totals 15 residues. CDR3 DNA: TGTGCCAGCAGCCGCGTAGGGACAGGGAACTATGGCTACACCTTC. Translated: CASSRVGTGNYGYTF.

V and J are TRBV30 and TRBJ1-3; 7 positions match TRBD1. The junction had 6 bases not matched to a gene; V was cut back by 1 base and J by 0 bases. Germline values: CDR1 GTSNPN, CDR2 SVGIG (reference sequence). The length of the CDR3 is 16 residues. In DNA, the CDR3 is TGTGCCTGGAGTGCCTACAGGGGCAACTCTGGAAACACCATATATTTT. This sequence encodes CAWSAYRGNSGNTIYF.

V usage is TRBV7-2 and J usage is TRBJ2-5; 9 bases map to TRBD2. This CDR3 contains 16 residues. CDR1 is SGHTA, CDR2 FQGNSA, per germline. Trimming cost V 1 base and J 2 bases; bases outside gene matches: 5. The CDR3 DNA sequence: TGTGCCAGCAGCTTAGTGGCGGGGGGGGCTCAAGAGACCCAGTACTTC. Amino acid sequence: CASSLVAGGAQETQYF.